A single sample is the source of the 7 T cell receptor beta chains below, sequenced in a study of cytomegalovirus exposure and HLA in healthy donors. Amplification used 60 Vbeta primers and 13 Jbeta primers. Only in-frame clones appear in the TCRdb table, and some are missing; sequencing was by immunoSEQ multiplex PCR. The sample shows about 130,000 clones, 70% of them seen only once. Sequencing used PBMCs. Receptor source: a woman aged 55-75 years in good health and CMV-seropositive.

This sequence joins TRBV5-4 and TRBJ2-6; TRBD2 is a possible D gene (6 bases). There are 18 residues in the CDR3. CDR1 is SGHNT and CDR2 is YYREEE in the germline V gene (reference sequence). V gave up 3 bases and J gave up 0 bases, with 16 bases separating them. The CDR3 nucleotides read TGTGCCAGCAGCTCGTCGGCGGGGCTTAGCTCTGGGGCCAACGTCCTGACTTTC. It codes for CASSSSAGLSSGANVLTF.

This chain connects TRBV28 to TRBJ2-4; TRBD2 is a possible D gene (6 bases). Looked up from germline, CDR1 is MDHEN and CDR2 is SYDVKM. This CDR3 is 15 amino acids long. V was shortened by 7 bases and J by 0 bases, with 13 bases between the two germline ends. In DNA, the CDR3 is TGTGCCAGCAACCCGACGGGGGTAGCCAAAAACATTCAGTACTTC. Protein: CASNPTGVAKNIQYF.

The sample holds a few counts of this clone. The chain combines TRBV2 with TRBJ1-1, with TRBD1 matching 8 bases. The CDR3 is 13 amino acids. Germline V gene sequence: CDR1 SNHLY, CDR2 FYNNEI. After removal of 5 bases from V and 4 bases from J, the junction contained 3 bases not matched to a gene. CDR3 residues: CASSSGTGTEAFF. The CDR3 DNA is TGTGCCAGCAGTAGTGGGACAGGCACTGAAGCTTTCTTT.

The rearrangement links TRBV10-1 to TRBJ2-1; unclear D gene. Between the trimmed V and J ends, which lost 5 bases and 2 bases, there was a span of 7 bases. Germline V gene data show CDR1 as WNHNN and CDR2 as SYGVQD (reference sequence). CDR3 length equals 13 residues. The CDR3 protein is CASSQAAYNEQFF. The CDR3, as DNA: TGCGCCAGCAGTCAAGCCGCCTACAATGAGCAGTTCTTC.

V gene TRBV5-1 combines with J gene TRBJ1-6; 9 bases are shared with TRBD1. CDR3 length equals 15 residues. V shed 0 bases and J 10 bases; nucleotides not matched to a gene: 5. The germline gives CDR1 SGHRS, CDR2 YFSETQ. CDR3 DNA: TGCGCCAGCAGCTTGGCCGGGACAGGGAAATCACCCCTCCACTTT. It specifies CASSLAGTGKSPLHF.

The rearrangement joins TRBV11-2 to TRBJ1-2, with 10 bases matching TRBD1. The V gene's germline CDR1 is SGHAT and CDR2 FQNNGV. The CDR3 consists of 14 residues. V was pared by 4 bases and J by 5 bases, with 4 bases of the junction left unmatched. DNA for the CDR3: TGTGCCAGCAGCTCTCAGGGACAGGGGTATGGCTACACCTTC. Residues: CASSSQGQGYGYTF.

This clone was counted a single time. CDR3 protein: CASSLGTGLGADTQYF. The DNA for the CDR3 is TGCGCCAGCAGCTTGGGGACAGGGTTAGGCGCAGATACGCAGTATTTT. The V call is TRBV5-1, the J call TRBJ2-3; 8 nucleotides agree with TRBD1. Germline V gives CDR1 SGHRS, CDR2 YFSETQ. The V segment lost 0 bases and the J segment 4 bases; nucleotides outside the gene matches: 7. The CDR3 is 16 amino acids.